The rows below give T cell receptor beta chains drawn from one sample of a study of OX40 agonist ivuxolimab in advanced cancers. TCRdb's copy holds only in-frame clones and misses some; the assay was immunoSEQ multiplex PCR. The data show 65,000 to 95,000 clones, roughly 88% seen once. Sequencing was performed on CD4+ or CD8+ T cells sorted from blood, taken in a trial of the OX40 agonist ivuxolimab. These receptors were obtained from an adult with an advanced solid tumor such as melanoma, head and neck, liver or kidney cancer. The CDR3 runs from the conserved cysteine through the conserved F or W. A D gene is named only where the DNA matches it firmly. Only some rows state a clone size, as once, few, many or a class for expanded clones.

>-|TRBJ2-7|TRBV5-1|TRBD2
CASSFSGGAYEQYF
TGTGCCAGCAGCTTCTCCGGGGGGGCCTACGAGCAGTACTTC
>once|TRBJ2-1|TRBV29-1|TRBD1
CSVSGTGKQFF
TGCAGCGTTTCCGGGACAGGCAAGCAGTTCTTC
>-|TRBJ2-5|TRBV11-2|-
CASSLGRIQETQYF
TGTGCCAGCAGCTTAGGTCGGATCCAAGAGACCCAGTACTTC
>-|TRBJ1-4|TRBV6-1|TRBD1
CASSEVTGAGEKLFF
TGTGCCAGCAGTGAGGTGACAGGGGCTGGCGAAAAACTGTTTTTT
>-|TRBJ2-5|TRBV18|TRBD1
CASSPLRTGGVETQYF
TGTGCCAGCTCACCCTTAAGGACAGGGGGCGTTGAGACCCAGTACTTC
>once|TRBJ2-3|TRBV10-1|-
CASSESLADTQYF
TGCGCCAGCAGTGAGTCCTTAGCAGATACGCAGTATTTT
>-|TRBJ1-5|TRBV6-1|-
CASSEGHSQPQHF
TGTGCCAGCAGTGAAGGGCACAGTCAGCCCCAGCATTTT
>-|TRBJ1-2|TRBV2|-
CASSETSSNYGYTF
TGTGCCAGCAGTGAAACCTCCAGTAACTATGGCTACACCTTC
>-|TRBJ1-4|TRBV6-5|-
CASSYQVRATNEKLFF
TGTGCCAGCAGTTACCAGGTCCGTGCAACTAATGAAAAACTGTTTTTT
>-|TRBJ1-1|TRBV6-5|-
CASSFYPDRPEAFF
TGTGCCAGCAGTTTTTATCCTGACCGCCCCGAAGCTTTCTTT
>-|TRBJ1-2|TRBV28|-
CASFQGNYGYTF
TGTGCCAGCTTTCAGGGAAACTATGGCTACACCTTC
>-|TRBJ2-7|TRBV5-4|-
CASSFSRGEQYF
TGTGCCAGCAGCTTTTCCAGGGGCGAGCAGTACTTC
>-|TRBJ2-5|TRBV6-6|-
CATEGPGVLQTQYF
TGTGCCACCGAGGGCCCTGGGGTTTTGCAGACCCAGTACTTC
>-|TRBJ2-3|TRBV2|TRBD2
CASMPLAGPTDTQYF
TGTGCCAGCATGCCACTAGCGGGGCCCACAGATACGCAGTATTTT
>once|TRBJ2-5|TRBV5-1|TRBD1
CASSLVGTGGVKTQYF
TGCGCCAGCAGCTTGGTAGGGACAGGGGGCGTAAAGACCCAGTACTTC
>-|TRBJ2-2|TRBV14|-
CASSQQGEGELFF
TGTGCCAGCAGCCAGCAGGGAGAGGGGGAGCTGTTTTTT
>-|TRBJ1-2|TRBV7-8|-
CASSLNSNYGYTF
TGTGCCAGCAGCTTAAATTCAAACTATGGCTACACCTTC
>-|TRBJ2-3|TRBV11-3|-
CASSQWDDTDTQYF
TGTGCCAGCAGCCAATGGGACGACACAGATACGCAGTATTTT
>-|TRBJ1-1|TRBV14|-
CASSQGGAGTEAFF
TGTGCCAGCAGCCAAGGAGGGGCTGGCACTGAAGCTTTCTTT
>-|TRBJ2-5|TRBV7-9|-
CASSLARGGNQETQYF
TGTGCCAGCAGCTTAGCCAGAGGGGGGAACCAAGAGACCCAGTACTTC
>-|TRBJ1-1|TRBV19|-
CASRTRGGGLTEAFF
TGTGCCAGTCGAACACGGGGGGGAGGTCTTACTGAAGCTTTCTTT
>-|TRBJ2-3|TRBV5-4|-
CASSLTTASTDTQYF
TGTGCCAGCAGCTTGACGACGGCTAGCACAGATACGCAGTATTTT
>-|TRBJ1-2|TRBV18|-
CASSIGDGYTF
TGTGCCAGCTCAATCGGAGATGGCTACACCTTC
>-|TRBJ1-4|TRBV15|-
CATSGPPLGHEKLFF
TGTGCCACCAGCGGCCCTCCACTGGGGCATGAAAAACTGTTTTTT
>-|TRBJ2-1|TRBV28|-
CASSFQEEQFF
TGTGCCAGCAGTTTCCAGGAGGAGCAGTTCTTC
>-|TRBJ1-2|TRBV6-1|-
CASSVGQLYGYTF
TGTGCCAGCAGTGTGGGACAACTCTATGGCTACACCTTC
>-|TRBJ1-2|TRBV18|TRBD1
CASSPTGTNQANYGYTF
TGTGCCAGCTCGCCGACAGGGACCAATCAAGCTAACTATGGCTACACCTTC
>-|TRBJ1-3|TRBV15|-
CATRTDGLSGNTIYF
TGTGCCACCAGGACGGACGGACTCTCTGGAAACACCATATATTTT
>-|TRBJ1-1|TRBV5-6|-
CASSLTTEAFF
TGTGCCAGCAGCTTGACCACTGAAGCTTTCTTT
>once|TRBJ2-1|TRBV4-1|-
CASSQEEGSNEQFF
TGCGCCAGCAGCCAAGAGGAGGGGTCGAATGAGCAGTTCTTC
>-|TRBJ1-6|TRBV27|-
CASRGTGQVNSPLHF
TGTGCCAGCAGGGGAACGGGACAAGTAAATTCACCCCTCCACTTT
>-|TRBJ1-1|TRBV6-5|TRBD1
CASRQGMNTEAFF
TGTGCCAGCAGACAGGGGATGAACACTGAAGCTTTCTTT
>once|TRBJ1-4|TRBV19|-
CASRPPQGGREKLFF
TGTGCCAGTAGACCCCCCCAGGGAGGGAGGGAAAAACTGTTTTTT
>-|TRBJ2-5|TRBV6-1|TRBD1
CASSLRVRVGTGEYF
TGTGCCAGCAGCCTAAGGGTGCGGGTAGGGACAGGGGAGTACTTC
>-|TRBJ2-1|TRBV12-5|-
CASGLRMDTSSYNEQFF
TGTGCTAGTGGTTTGAGGATGGACACGAGCTCCTACAATGAGCAGTTCTTC
>-|TRBJ1-1|TRBV4-2|TRBD1
CASSRTGSTEAFF
TGTGCCAGCAGCCGGACAGGCAGCACTGAAGCTTTCTTT
>-|TRBJ2-3|TRBV15|-
CATSRGLDTDTQYF
TGTGCCACCAGCAGAGGACTAGACACAGATACGCAGTATTTT
>-|TRBJ1-1|TRBV30|-
CAWSGRAPSTEAFF
TGTGCCTGGAGTGGCCGGGCCCCGAGCACTGAAGCTTTCTTT
>-|TRBJ2-5|TRBV18|-
CASSPGAGRETQYF
TGTGCCAGCTCACCGGGTGCGGGCCGGGAGACCCAGTACTTC
>-|TRBJ2-2|TRBV19|-
CASSIEGTRSRELFF
TGTGCCAGTAGTATAGAAGGCACTAGGTCTCGGGAGCTGTTTTTT
>-|TRBJ2-3|TRBV9|TRBD1
CASSAGQGSATQYF
TGTGCCAGCAGCGCAGGACAGGGATCCGCTACGCAGTATTTT
>-|TRBJ2-7|TRBV4-1|-
CASSSRSGEQYF
TGCGCCAGCAGCTCCCGGTCGGGGGAGCAGTACTTC
>-|TRBJ2-3|TRBV6-6|-
CASRDVTDTQYF
TGTGCCAGCAGAGACGTCACAGATACGCAGTATTTT
>-|TRBJ1-2|TRBV7-9|-
CASSLDRVDGYTF
TGTGCCAGCAGCTTAGACAGGGTGGATGGCTACACCTTC
>-|TRBJ1-6|TRBV6-1|TRBD1
CASKVQGVRNSPLHF
TGTGCCAGCAAGGTCCAGGGGGTTCGGAATTCACCCCTCCACTTT